Many counts were recorded for the clone carrying this T cell receptor beta chain. The antigen is unknown. The method for making cDNA was 5'RACE, and it used 10-nucleotide random UMIs. Each CDR3 protein is one row after TCRdb ran MiXCR on the 5' RACE reads. The sample consists of tens of thousands of distinct CDR3 sequences, about 13% of them appearing once. This record comes from a study of neurological immune-mediated disorders. Stored at -80 C, 2 million PBMCs were the source of the unsorted libraries. Findings and caveats of the study: None of the CDR3 amino acid sequences of expanded clones were shared across subjects, and this suggested private repertoires in all groups.

This CDR3 is 14 amino acids long. The ends were cut back, 0 bases at V and 10 bases at J, with 15 bases in the middle. CDR1 MGHRA and CDR2 YSYEKL come from the germline V gene. This TCR came from a woman in her sixties with HTLV-1-associated myelopathy (HAM/TSP). Sequenced: PBMCs. The genes are TRBV4-1 and TRBJ2-5; D perhaps matches TRBD2 (6 bases). The CDR3 region has the DNA TGCGCCAGCAGCCAAGAACTAGCCCCACACCGCCAGTACTTC. This gives the protein CASSQELAPHRQYF.